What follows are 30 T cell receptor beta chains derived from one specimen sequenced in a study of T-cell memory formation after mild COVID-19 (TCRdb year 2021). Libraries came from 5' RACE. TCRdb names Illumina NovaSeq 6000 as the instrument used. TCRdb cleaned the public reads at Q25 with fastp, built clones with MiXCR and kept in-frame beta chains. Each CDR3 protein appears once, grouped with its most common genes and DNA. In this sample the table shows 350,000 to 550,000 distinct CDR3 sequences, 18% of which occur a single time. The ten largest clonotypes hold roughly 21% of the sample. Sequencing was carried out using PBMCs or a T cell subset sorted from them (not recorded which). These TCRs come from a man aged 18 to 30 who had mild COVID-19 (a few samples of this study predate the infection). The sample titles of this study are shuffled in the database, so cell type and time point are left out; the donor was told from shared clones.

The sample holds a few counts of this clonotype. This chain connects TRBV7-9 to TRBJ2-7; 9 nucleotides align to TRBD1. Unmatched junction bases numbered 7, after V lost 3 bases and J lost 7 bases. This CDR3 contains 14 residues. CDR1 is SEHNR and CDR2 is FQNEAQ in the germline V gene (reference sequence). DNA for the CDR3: TGTGCCAGCAGCTTGGACACAGGGGGCCGGGAGCAGTACTTC. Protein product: CASSLDTGGREQYF.

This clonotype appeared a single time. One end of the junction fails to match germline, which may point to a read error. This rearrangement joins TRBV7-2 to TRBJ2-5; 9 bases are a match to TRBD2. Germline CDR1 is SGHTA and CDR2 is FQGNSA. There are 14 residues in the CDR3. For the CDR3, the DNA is TGTGCCAGCAGCCGGACTAGCGAGAAAGAGAACCAGTACTTC. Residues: CASSRTSEKENQYF.

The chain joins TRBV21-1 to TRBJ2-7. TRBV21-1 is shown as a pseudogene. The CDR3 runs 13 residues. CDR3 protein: CARWMKYSYEQYV. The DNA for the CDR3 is TGTGCCCGCTGGATGAAGTACTCCTACGAGCAGTACGTC.

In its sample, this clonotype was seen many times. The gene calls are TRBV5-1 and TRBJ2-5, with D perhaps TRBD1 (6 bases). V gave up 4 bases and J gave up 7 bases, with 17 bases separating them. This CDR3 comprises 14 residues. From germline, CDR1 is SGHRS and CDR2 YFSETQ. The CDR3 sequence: CASSPPQGWWTQYF. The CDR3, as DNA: TGCGCCAGCAGCCCGCCCCAGGGGTGGTGGACCCAGTACTTC.

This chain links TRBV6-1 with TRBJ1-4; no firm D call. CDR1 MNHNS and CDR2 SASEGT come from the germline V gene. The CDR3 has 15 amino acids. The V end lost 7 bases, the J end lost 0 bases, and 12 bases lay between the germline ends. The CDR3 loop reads CASMRTVATNEKLFF. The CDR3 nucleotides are TGTGCCAGCATGAGGACGGTTGCAACTAATGAAAAACTGTTTTTT.

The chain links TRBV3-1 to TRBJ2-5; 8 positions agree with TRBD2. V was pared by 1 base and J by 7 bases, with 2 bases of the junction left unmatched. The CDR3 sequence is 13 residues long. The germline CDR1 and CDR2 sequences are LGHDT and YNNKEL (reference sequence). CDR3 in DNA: TGTGCCAGCAGCCAAGCACGGGGGGGGACCCAGTACTTC. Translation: CASSQARGGTQYF.

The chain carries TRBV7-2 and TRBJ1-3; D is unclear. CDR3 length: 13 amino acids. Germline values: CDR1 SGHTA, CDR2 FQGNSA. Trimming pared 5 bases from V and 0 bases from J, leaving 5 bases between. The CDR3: CASSISSGNTIYF. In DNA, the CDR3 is TGTGCCAGCAGCATAAGCTCTGGAAACACCATATATTTT.

The CDR3 protein is CASRRTTGLETQYF. The CDR3 DNA is TGTGCCAGCAGGCGAACGACAGGGTTGGAGACCCAGTACTTC. The J gene is TRBJ2-5, the V gene TRBV7-2, with 7 nucleotides matching TRBD1. Germline V lookup: CDR1 SGHTA, CDR2 FQGNSA. With V trimmed by 6 bases and J by 5 bases, 9 bases remained unmatched. The CDR3 length is 14 residues.

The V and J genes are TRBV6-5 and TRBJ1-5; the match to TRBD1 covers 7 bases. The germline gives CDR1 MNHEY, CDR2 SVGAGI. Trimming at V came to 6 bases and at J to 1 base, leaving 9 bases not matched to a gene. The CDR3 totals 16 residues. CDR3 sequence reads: CASREGGGWSNQPQHF. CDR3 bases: TGTGCCAGCAGGGAAGGGGGCGGGTGGAGCAATCAGCCCCAGCATTTT.

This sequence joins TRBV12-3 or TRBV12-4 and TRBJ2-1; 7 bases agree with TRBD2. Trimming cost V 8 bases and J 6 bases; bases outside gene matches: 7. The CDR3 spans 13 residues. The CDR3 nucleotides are TGTGCCAGCGCACGGGGGGTGGTCAATGAGCAGTTCTTC. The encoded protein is CASARGVVNEQFF.

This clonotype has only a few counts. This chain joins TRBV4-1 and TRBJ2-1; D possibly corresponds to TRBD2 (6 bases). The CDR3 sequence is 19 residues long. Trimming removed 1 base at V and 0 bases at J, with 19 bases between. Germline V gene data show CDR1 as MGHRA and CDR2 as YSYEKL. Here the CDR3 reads CASSQGTAGTISSYNEQFF. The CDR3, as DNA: TGCGCCAGCAGCCAAGGTACGGCGGGGACGATTAGCTCCTACAATGAGCAGTTCTTC.

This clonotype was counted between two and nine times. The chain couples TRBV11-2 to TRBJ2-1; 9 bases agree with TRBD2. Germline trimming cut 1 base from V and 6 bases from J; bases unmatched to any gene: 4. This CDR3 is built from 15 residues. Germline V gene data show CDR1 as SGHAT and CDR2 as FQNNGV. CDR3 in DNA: TGTGCCAGCAGCTTAGGGCGGGGGGGCAGCAATGAGCAGTTCTTC. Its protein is CASSLGRGGSNEQFF.

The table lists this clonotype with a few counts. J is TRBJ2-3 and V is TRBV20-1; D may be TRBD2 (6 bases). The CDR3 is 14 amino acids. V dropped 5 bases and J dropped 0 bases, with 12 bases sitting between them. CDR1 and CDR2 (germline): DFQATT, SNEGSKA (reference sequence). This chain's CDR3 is CSALRDSSTDTQYF. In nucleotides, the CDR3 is TGCAGTGCTCTCAGGGACTCTAGCACAGATACGCAGTATTTT.

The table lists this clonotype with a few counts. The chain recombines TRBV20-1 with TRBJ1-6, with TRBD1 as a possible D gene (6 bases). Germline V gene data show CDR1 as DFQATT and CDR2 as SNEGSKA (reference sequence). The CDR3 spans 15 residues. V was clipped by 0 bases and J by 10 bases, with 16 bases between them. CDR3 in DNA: TGCAGTGCTAGAGATTTCCGAGACAGGCGGTCACCCCTCCACTTT. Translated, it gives CSARDFRDRRSPLHF.

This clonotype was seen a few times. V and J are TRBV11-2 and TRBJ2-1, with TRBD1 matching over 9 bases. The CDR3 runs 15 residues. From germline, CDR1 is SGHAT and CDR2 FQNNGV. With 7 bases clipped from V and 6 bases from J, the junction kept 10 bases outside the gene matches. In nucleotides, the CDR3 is TGTGCCAGCACCGCGTCCCGGGACAGGGTCAATGAGCAGTTCTTC. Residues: CASTASRDRVNEQFF.

CDR3 residues: CASSPTARNQETQYF. The CDR3, as DNA: TGCGCCAGCAGCCCCACGGCGAGAAACCAAGAGACCCAGTACTTC. The chain couples TRBV5-1 to TRBJ2-5, with no clear D. CDR1 and CDR2 from the germline V gene are SGHRS and YFSETQ. V shed 4 bases and J shed 0 bases, with 13 bases lying between them. This CDR3 has 15 residues.

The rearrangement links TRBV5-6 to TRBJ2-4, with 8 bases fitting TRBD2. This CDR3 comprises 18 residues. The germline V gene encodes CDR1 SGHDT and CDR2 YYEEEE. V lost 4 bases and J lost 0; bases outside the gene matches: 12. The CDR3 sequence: CASSRARGAIRAKNIQYF. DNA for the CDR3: TGTGCCAGCAGCCGGGCGCGGGGGGCAATCCGAGCCAAAAACATTCAGTACTTC.

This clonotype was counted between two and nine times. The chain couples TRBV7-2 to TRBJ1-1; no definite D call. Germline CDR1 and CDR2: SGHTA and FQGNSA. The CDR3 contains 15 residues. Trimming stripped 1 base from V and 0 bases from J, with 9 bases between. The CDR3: CASSLERRVNTEAFF. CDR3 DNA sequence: TGTGCCAGCAGCTTAGAAAGACGGGTGAACACTGAAGCTTTCTTT. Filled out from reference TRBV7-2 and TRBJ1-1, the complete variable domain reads GAGVSQSPSNKVTEKGKDVELRCDPISGHTALYWYRQSLGQGLEFLIYFQGNSAPDKSGLPSDRFSAERTGGSVSTLTIQRTQQEDSAVYLCASSLERRVNTEAFFGQGTRLTVV.

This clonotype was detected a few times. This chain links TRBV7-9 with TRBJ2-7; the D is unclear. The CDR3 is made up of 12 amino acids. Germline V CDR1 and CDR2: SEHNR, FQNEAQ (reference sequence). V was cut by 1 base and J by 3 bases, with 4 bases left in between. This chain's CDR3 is CASSLVRYEQYV. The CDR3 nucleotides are TGTGCCAGCAGCTTAGTCCGCTACGAGCAGTACGTC.

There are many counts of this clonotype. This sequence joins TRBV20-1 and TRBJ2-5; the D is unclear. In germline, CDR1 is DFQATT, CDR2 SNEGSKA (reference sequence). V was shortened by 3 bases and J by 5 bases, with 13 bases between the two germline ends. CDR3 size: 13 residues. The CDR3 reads CSASGPNGETQYF. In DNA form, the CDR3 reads TGCAGTGCTAGCGGACCGAACGGGGAGACCCAGTACTTC.

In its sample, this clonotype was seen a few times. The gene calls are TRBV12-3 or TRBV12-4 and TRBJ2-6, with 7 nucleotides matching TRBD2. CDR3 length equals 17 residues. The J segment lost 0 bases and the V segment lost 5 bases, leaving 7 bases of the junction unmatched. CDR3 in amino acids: CASSPWEGRSGANVLTF. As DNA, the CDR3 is TGTGCCAGCAGTCCTTGGGAGGGGCGCTCTGGGGCCAACGTCCTGACTTTC.

CDR3 region: CASSATSGGLWQDTQYF. CDR3 nucleotides: TGTGCCAGCAGCGCTACCTCAGGGGGGCTATGGCAAGATACGCAGTATTTT. The J gene is TRBJ2-3, the V gene TRBV5-4; perhaps TRBD1 as D (7 bases). The CDR3 loop spans 17 amino acids. Trimming removed 4 bases at V and 5 bases at J, with 23 bases between. Germline CDR1 reads SGHNT; CDR2 reads YYREEE (reference sequence).

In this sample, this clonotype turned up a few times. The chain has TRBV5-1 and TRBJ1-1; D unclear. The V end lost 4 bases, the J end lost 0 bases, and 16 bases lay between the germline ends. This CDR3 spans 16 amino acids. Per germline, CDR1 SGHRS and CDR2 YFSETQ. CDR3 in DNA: TGCGCCAGCAGCCCACCCAAGTATCTTGTGAACACTGAAGCTTTCTTT. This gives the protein CASSPPKYLVNTEAFF.

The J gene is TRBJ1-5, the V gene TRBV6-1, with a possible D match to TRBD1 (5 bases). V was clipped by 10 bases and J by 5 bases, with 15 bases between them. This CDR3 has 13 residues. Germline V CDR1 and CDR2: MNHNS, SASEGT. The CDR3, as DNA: TGTGCCACGGCCAGGGCGCGGTATCAGCCCCAGCATTTT. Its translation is CATARARYQPQHF.

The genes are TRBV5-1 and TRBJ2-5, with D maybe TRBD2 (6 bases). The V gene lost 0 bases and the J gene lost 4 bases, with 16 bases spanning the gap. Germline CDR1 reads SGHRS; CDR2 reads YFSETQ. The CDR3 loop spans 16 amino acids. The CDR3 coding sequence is TGCGCCAGCAGCTTGGCCGCCCTCGGGGGAGCAGAGACCCAGTACTTC. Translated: CASSLAALGGAETQYF.

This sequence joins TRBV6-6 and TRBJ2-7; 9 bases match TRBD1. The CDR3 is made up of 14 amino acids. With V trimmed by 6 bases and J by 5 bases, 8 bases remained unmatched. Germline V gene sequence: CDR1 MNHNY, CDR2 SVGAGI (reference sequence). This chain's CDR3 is CASSPGTGYHEQYV. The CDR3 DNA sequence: TGTGCCAGCAGCCCCGGGACAGGGTATCACGAGCAGTACGTC.

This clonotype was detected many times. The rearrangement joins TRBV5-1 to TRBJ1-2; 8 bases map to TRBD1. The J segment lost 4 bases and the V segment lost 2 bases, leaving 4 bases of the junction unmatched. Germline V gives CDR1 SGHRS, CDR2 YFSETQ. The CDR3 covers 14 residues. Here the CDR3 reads CASSFAGGLYGYTF. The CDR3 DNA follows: TGCGCCAGCAGCTTTGCAGGGGGCCTCTATGGCTACACCTTC.

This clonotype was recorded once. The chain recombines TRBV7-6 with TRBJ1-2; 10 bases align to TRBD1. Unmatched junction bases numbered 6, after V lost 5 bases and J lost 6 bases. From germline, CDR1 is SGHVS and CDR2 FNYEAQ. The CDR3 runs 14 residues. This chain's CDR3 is CASSPGQGNNGYTF. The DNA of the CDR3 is TGTGCCAGCAGCCCGGGACAGGGGAATAATGGCTACACCTTC.

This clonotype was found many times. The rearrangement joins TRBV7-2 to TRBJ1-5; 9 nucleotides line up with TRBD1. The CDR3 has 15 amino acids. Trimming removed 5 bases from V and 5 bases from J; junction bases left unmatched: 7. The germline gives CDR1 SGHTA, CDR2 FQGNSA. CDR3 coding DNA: TGTGCCAGCAGCCACCCACAGGGGGCTCATCAGCCCCAGCATTTT. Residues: CASSHPQGAHQPQHF.

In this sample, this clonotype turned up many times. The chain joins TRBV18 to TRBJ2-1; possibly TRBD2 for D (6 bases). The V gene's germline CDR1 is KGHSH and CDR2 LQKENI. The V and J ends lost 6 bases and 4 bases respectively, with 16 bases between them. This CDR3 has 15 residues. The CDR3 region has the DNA TGTGCCAGCTCCCCTGGGCAGGGACTTTACAATGAGCAGTTCTTC. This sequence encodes CASSPGQGLYNEQFF.